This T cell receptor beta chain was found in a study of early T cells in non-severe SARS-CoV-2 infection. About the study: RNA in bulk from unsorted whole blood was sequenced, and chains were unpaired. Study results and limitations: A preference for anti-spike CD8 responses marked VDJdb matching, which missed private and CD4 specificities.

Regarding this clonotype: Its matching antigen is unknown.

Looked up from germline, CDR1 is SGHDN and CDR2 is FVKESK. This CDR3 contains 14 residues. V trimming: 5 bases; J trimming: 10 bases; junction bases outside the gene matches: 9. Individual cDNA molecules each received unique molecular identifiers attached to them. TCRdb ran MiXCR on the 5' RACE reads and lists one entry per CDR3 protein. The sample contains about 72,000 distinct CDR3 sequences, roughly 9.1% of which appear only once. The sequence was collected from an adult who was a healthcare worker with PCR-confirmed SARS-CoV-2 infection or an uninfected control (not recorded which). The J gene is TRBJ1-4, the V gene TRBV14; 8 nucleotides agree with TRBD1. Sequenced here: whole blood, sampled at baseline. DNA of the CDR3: TGTGCCAGCAGCTCTGGACAGGGCGGGGGAAAACTGTTTTTT. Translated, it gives CASSSGQGGGKLFF.